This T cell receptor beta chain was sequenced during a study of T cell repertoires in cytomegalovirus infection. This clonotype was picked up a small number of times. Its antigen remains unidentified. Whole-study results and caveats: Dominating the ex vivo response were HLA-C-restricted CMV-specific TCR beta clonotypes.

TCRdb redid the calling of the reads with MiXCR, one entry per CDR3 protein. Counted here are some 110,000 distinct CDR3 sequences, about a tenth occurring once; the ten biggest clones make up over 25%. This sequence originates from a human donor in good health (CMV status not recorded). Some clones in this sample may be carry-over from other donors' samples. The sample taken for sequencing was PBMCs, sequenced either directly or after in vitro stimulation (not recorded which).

This CDR3 reads CASSLKMSLSGNTIYF. The CDR3 DNA follows: TGTGCCAGCAGTTTAAAAATGTCCCTCTCTGGAAACACCATATATTTT. The V gene is TRBV12-3 or TRBV12-4, the J gene TRBJ1-3; D not certain. The ends were cut back, 2 bases at V and 0 bases at J, with 11 bases in the middle. The CDR3 length is 16 residues.